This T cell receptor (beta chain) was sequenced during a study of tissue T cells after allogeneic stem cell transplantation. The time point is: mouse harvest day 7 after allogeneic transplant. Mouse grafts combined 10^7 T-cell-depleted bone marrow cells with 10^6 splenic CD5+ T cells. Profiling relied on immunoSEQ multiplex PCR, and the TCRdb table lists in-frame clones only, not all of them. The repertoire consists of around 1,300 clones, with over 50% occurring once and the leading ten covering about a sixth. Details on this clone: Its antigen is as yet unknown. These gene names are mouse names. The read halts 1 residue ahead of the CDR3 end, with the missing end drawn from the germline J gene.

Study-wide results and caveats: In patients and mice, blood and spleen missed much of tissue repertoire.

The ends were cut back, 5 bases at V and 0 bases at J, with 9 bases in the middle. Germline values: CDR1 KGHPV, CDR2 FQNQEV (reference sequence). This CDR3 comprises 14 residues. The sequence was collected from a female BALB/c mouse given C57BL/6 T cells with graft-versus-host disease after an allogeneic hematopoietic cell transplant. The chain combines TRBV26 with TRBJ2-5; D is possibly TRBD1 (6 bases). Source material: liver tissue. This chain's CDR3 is CASSWDINQDTQYF. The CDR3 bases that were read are TGTGCCAGCAGTTGGGACATTAACCAAGACACCCAGTAC.